This passage covers 25 T cell receptor beta chains from one sample sequenced in a study of OX40 agonist ivuxolimab in advanced cancers. Using immunoSEQ multiplex PCR, the repertoire was profiled, and TCRdb retains in-frame clones only, with some absent. The data contain around 12,000 clones, 80% of them singletons. The source material was CD4+ or CD8+ T cells sorted from blood, sampled in a trial of the OX40 agonist ivuxolimab. Receptors were obtained from an adult with an advanced solid tumor such as melanoma, head and neck, liver or kidney cancer.

This chain links TRBV6-5 with TRBJ1-5; D ambiguous. Germline V gives CDR1 MNHEY, CDR2 SVGAGI. The CDR3 totals 13 residues. V lost 5 bases and J 0 bases, leaving 5 bases between the germline ends. In nucleotides, the CDR3 is TGTGCCAGCAGTCTGAATAGCAATCAGCCCCAGCATTTT. Translating gives CASSLNSNQPQHF.

The V gene is TRBV5-1, the J gene TRBJ1-2; possible D gene TRBD1, 6 bases. The germline V and J ends were trimmed by 0 bases and 0 bases, with 15 bases remaining between them. Germline V gene lookup returns CDR1 SGHRS and CDR2 YFSETQ. The CDR3 consists of 17 residues. CDR3 sequence (DNA): TGCGCCAGCAGCTTGGCCTCAGGGGCCCTAGCTAACTATGGCTACACCTTC. This sequence encodes CASSLASGALANYGYTF.

The V call is TRBV2, the J call TRBJ2-7, with 11 bases aligning to TRBD2. The CDR3 consists of 13 residues. CDR1 and CDR2 from the germline V gene are SNHLY and FYNNEI. Losses at the gene ends were 4 bases for V and 5 bases for J; bases not matched to a gene: 1. The CDR3 nucleotides are TGTGCCAGCAGTGGACTAGCGGGACACGAGCAGTACTTC. It is translated as CASSGLAGHEQYF.

As to this clone: A junction boundary mismatches the germline segment, possibly from a read error. The chain is built from TRBV7-7 and TRBJ2-1; D is unresolved. This CDR3 contains 14 residues. Looked up from germline, CDR1 is SSHAT and CDR2 is FNYEAQ (reference sequence). Here the CDR3 reads CASSLGPRRHEQFF. In DNA form, the CDR3 reads TGTGCTAGCAGCTTAGGTCCTAGAAGGCATGAGCAGTTCTTC.

This clone was seen a few times. This sequence joins TRBV2 and TRBJ2-5; 9 nucleotides match TRBD1. Germline values: CDR1 SNHLY, CDR2 FYNNEI. This CDR3 has 14 amino acids. V shed 8 bases and J 2 bases; nucleotides not matched to a gene: 6. CDR3 protein: CASDRQGVQETQYF. The CDR3 region has the DNA TGTGCCAGCGATAGACAGGGGGTTCAAGAGACCCAGTACTTC.

This rearrangement joins TRBV27 to TRBJ2-1; perhaps TRBD1 as D (6 bases). The CDR3 is made up of 13 amino acids. CDR1 is MNHEY, CDR2 SMNVEV, per germline (reference sequence). V lost 2 bases and J lost 8, with 10 bases in between. DNA for the CDR3: TGTGCCAGCAGTTTAAGCAGGGGTGATGAGCAGTTCTTC. Encoded protein: CASSLSRGDEQFF.

J is TRBJ2-4 and V is TRBV14, with D possibly called TRBD1 or TRBD2 (6 bases each). The CDR3 is 17 residues long. The germline CDR1 and CDR2 sequences are SGHDN and FVKESK. V shed 0 bases and J shed 6 bases, with 18 bases lying between them. CDR3 protein: CASSQDPSWGASNIQYF. Here the CDR3 DNA reads TGTGCCAGCAGCCAAGATCCCTCCTGGGGGGCATCAAACATTCAGTACTTC. Complete variable domain (other parts from reference TRBV14 and TRBJ2-4): EAGVTQFPSHSVIEKGQTVTLRCDPISGHDNLYWYRRVMGKEIKFLLHFVKESKQDESGMPNNRFLAERTGGTYSTLKVQPAELEDSGVYFCASSQDPSWGASNIQYFGAGTRLSVL.

The chain couples TRBV10-1 to TRBJ2-2, with D unclear. V lost 3 bases to trimming and J lost 6 bases, with 8 bases between them. There are 13 residues in the CDR3. The V gene's germline CDR1 is WNHNN and CDR2 SYGVQD (reference sequence). In nucleotides, the CDR3 is TGCGCCAGCAGTGAAAAGATTGCCGGGGAGCTGTTTTTT. It codes for CASSEKIAGELFF.

The chain combines TRBV27 with TRBJ2-7, with D uncertain. Germline V gene sequence: CDR1 MNHEY, CDR2 SMNVEV (reference sequence). The length of the CDR3 is 14 residues. Trimming took off 2 bases at V and 0 bases at J, with 8 bases between the two ends. CDR3 coding DNA: TGTGCCAGCAGTTTAAAGTCCCTCTCCTACGAGCAGTACTTC. It yields the protein CASSLKSLSYEQYF.

The CDR3 DNA reads TGTGCCAGCAGTGCTCGGGACGGAGTGAACTATGGCTACACCTTC. It specifies CASSARDGVNYGYTF. The rearrangement joins TRBV25-1 to TRBJ1-2, with a weak D call TRBD1 (5 bases). The CDR3 runs 15 residues. Germline values: CDR1 MGHDK, CDR2 SYGVNS. Trimming left V 4 bases short and J 2 bases short, with 14 bases between.

The table lists this clone with a count of one. The genes are TRBV5-5 and TRBJ1-1; no clear D gene. This CDR3 is built from 15 residues. Germline V CDR1 and CDR2: SGHKS, YYEKEE (reference sequence). The V end was cut by 1 base, the J end by 3 bases, with 13 bases between. The CDR3 coding sequence is TGTGCCAGCAGCTTGAGAGGTCTAAGTGACACTGAAGCTTTCTTT. Protein sequence: CASSLRGLSDTEAFF.

The chain combines TRBV11-2 with TRBJ2-7; 7 bases are shared with TRBD1. Per the germline V gene, CDR1 is SGHAT and CDR2 is FQNNGV. The V and J ends lost 1 base and 9 bases, in that order; junction bases with no gene match: 9. The CDR3 sequence is 14 residues long. CDR3 nucleotide sequence: TGTGCCAGCAGCTTAGGGACAGGACCTTGGGGGCAGTACTTC. Translated: CASSLGTGPWGQYF.

V is TRBV5-4 and J is TRBJ2-7; 7 bases fit TRBD2. V shed 3 bases and J 6 bases; nucleotides not matched to a gene: 3. The CDR3 consists of 12 residues. Germline V gene data show CDR1 as SGHNT and CDR2 as YYREEE (reference sequence). The CDR3 region has the DNA TGTGCCAGCAGCTGGGGACTAAGCGAGCAGTACTTC. This codes for CASSWGLSEQYF. Based on the CDR3 plus reference TRBV5-4 and TRBJ2-7, the full variable domain is ETGVTQSPTHLIKTRGQQVTLRCSSQSGHNTVSWYQQALGQGPQFIFQYYREEENGRGNFPPRFSGLQFPNYSSELNVNALELDDSALYLCASSWGLSEQYFGPGTRLTVT.

The genes are TRBV2 and TRBJ2-1, with 9 bases fitting TRBD2. The V and J ends lost 6 bases and 0 bases, in that order; junction bases with no gene match: 9. Germline V gene data show CDR1 as SNHLY and CDR2 as FYNNEI. The CDR3 covers 17 residues. CDR3 DNA: TGTGCCAGCAGCGCGAGACTAGCGGAGAGCTCCTACAATGAGCAGTTCTTC. Its translation is CASSARLAESSYNEQFF.

The chain carries TRBV30 and TRBJ1-1; D unresolved. Deletions cut 3 bases from V and 0 bases from J, with 5 bases between. The CDR3 has 12 residues. Germline lookup yields CDR1 GTSNPN and CDR2 SVGIG (reference sequence). DNA of the CDR3: TGTGCCTGGAGGCCCTTGAACACTGAAGCTTTCTTT. It codes for CAWRPLNTEAFF.

This clone was detected a few times. The V and J genes are TRBV7-8 and TRBJ2-5, with 7 bases fitting TRBD1. Germline CDR1 SGHVS, CDR2 FQNEAQ. The CDR3 loop spans 16 amino acids. After removal of 4 bases from V and 5 bases from J, the junction contained 13 bases not matched to a gene. The CDR3 is CASSSNRDSLGETQYF. CDR3 nucleotide sequence: TGTGCCAGCAGCTCAAACCGGGACAGCCTCGGGGAGACCCAGTACTTC.

There are a few counts of this clone. The rearrangement uses TRBV9 and TRBJ2-3, with D tentatively TRBD1 (5 bases). Germline-derived CDR1 and CDR2 are SGDLS and YYNGEE. V shed 3 bases and J shed 4 bases, with 12 bases lying between them. This CDR3 region has 14 residues. In DNA form, the CDR3 reads TGTGCCAGCAGCGCAAGCAGGACATCAGATACGCAGTATTTT. It translates to CASSASRTSDTQYF.

V gene TRBV4-2 combines with J gene TRBJ1-6; D unresolved. This CDR3 comprises 13 residues. Trimming removed 0 bases from V and 8 bases from J, with 5 bases in between. From germline, CDR1 is LGHNA and CDR2 YNFKEQ. Written as DNA, the CDR3 is TGTGCCAGCAGCCAAGATGGAGATTCACCCCTCCACTTT. It is translated as CASSQDGDSPLHF.

The rearrangement uses TRBV11-2 and TRBJ2-1; D not certain. The CDR3 contains 16 residues. In germline, CDR1 is SGHAT, CDR2 FQNNGV. The V gene lost 4 bases and the J gene lost 0 bases, with 13 bases spanning the gap. The CDR3 DNA is TGTGCCAGCAGCTCACTTTATGGCAGCTCCTACAATGAGCAGTTCTTC. Its translation: CASSSLYGSSYNEQFF.

CDR3 sequence reads: CASSSGLAGRIIGGTQYF. In nucleotides, the CDR3 is TGCGCCAGCAGCTCGGGACTAGCGGGGAGGATCATAGGCGGAACGCAGTATTTT. The V call is TRBV5-1, the J call TRBJ2-3; 13 bases line up with TRBD2. V was clipped by 3 bases and J by 9 bases; unmatched bases: 16. The germline V gene has CDR1 SGHRS and CDR2 YFSETQ. The CDR3 extends over 18 amino acids. Filled out from reference TRBV5-1 and TRBJ2-3, the complete variable domain reads KAGVTQTPRYLIKTRGQQVTLSCSPISGHRSVSWYQQTPGQGLQFLFEYFSETQRNKGNFPGRFSGRQFSNSRSEMNVSTLELGDSALYLCASSSGLAGRIIGGTQYFGPGTRLTVL.

This clone was seen more than once but under ten times. The chain joins TRBV29-1 to TRBJ1-2, with TRBD1 as a possible D gene (5 bases). Germline V lookup: CDR1 SQVTM, CDR2 ANQGSEA. This CDR3 has 17 residues. V lost 2 bases and J 4 bases, leaving 23 bases between the germline ends. CDR3 amino acids: CSVEFGGGAPEVYGYTF. CDR3 DNA sequence: TGCAGCGTTGAATTTGGGGGAGGGGCTCCGGAGGTCTATGGCTACACCTTC.

This clone was seen a few times. Other DNA sequences within the sample encode an identical CDR3. The chain carries TRBV7-6 and TRBJ2-5, with D unresolved. Germline V lookup: CDR1 SGHVS, CDR2 FNYEAQ. This CDR3 has 11 amino acids. The V gene lost 4 bases and the J gene lost 5 bases, with 5 bases spanning the gap. The chain's CDR3 is CASSSGETQYF. CDR3 bases: TGTGCCAGCAGCTCCGGGGAGACCCAGTACTTC.

The chain joins TRBV4-2 to TRBJ1-4; 8 nucleotides align to TRBD1. Germline-derived CDR1 and CDR2 are LGHNA and YNFKEQ. There are 16 residues in the CDR3. The V and J ends lost 4 bases and 4 bases, in that order; junction bases with no gene match: 8. CDR3 region: CASSPTGGAGNEKLFF. The CDR3 DNA sequence: TGTGCCAGCAGCCCAACAGGGGGAGCGGGTAATGAAAAACTGTTTTTT.

The gene calls are TRBV21-1 and TRBJ1-2. TRBV21-1 is deemed a pseudogene. CDR3 length equals 15 residues. The CDR3 nucleotides read TGTGCCAGCAGCAAAGTTTGGACGGTGAGGTATGGCTACACCTTC. Encoded protein: CASSKVWTVRYGYTF.

CDR3: CASSTTSGGGDTGELFF. Here the CDR3 DNA reads TGTGCCAGCAGCACTACTAGCGGAGGAGGGGACACCGGGGAGCTGTTTTTT. The gene calls are TRBV9 and TRBJ2-2; 8 bases fit TRBD2. Germline V gene lookup returns CDR1 SGDLS and CDR2 YYNGEE. This CDR3 is built from 17 residues. The trim removed 4 bases at V and 3 bases at J, leaving 11 bases unmatched.